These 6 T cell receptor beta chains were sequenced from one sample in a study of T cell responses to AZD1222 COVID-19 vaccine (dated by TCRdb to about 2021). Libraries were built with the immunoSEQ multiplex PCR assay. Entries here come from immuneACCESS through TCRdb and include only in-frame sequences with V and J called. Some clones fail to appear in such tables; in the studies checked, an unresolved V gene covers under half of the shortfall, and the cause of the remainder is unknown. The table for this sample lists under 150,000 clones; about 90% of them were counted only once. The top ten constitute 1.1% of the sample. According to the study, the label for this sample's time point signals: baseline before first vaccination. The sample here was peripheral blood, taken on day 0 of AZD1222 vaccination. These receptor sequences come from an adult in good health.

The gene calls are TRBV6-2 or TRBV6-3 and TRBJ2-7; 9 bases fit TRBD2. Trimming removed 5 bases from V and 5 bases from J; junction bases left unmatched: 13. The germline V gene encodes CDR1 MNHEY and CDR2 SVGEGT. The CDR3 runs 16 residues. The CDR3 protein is CASSGPGSGRRNEQYF. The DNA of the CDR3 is TGTGCCAGCAGTGGCCCTGGGAGCGGGAGGAGGAACGAGCAGTACTTC.

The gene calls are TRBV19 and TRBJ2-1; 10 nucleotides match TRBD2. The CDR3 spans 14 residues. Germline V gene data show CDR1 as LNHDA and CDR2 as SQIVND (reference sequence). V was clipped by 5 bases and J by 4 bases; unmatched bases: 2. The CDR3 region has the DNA TGTGCCAGTAGTCATAGCGGGAGGTACAATGAGCAGTTCTTC. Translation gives CASSHSGRYNEQFF.

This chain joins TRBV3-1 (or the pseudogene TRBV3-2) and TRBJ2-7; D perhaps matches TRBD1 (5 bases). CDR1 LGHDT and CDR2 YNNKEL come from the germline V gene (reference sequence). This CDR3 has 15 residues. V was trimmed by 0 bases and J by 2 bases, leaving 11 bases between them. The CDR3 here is CASSQDSGFTYEQYF. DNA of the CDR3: TGTGCCAGCAGCCAAGATTCAGGGTTCACCTACGAGCAGTACTTC.

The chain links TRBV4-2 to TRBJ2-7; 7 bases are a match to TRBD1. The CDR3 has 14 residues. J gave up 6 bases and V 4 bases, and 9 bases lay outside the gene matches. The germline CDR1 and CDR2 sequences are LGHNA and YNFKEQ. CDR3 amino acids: CASSPTSTGTEQYF. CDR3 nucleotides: TGTGCCAGCAGCCCCACATCGACAGGGACCGAGCAGTACTTC.

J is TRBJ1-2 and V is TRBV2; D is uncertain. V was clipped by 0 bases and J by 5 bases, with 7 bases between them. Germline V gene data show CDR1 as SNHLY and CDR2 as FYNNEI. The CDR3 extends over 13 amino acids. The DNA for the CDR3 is TGTGCCAGCAGTGAAGCGCAAGTTTATGGCTACACCTTC. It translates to CASSEAQVYGYTF.

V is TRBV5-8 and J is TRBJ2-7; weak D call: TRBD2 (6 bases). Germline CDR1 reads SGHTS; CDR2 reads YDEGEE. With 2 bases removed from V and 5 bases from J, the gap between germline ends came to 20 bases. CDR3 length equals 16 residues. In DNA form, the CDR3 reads TGTGCCAGCAGCTTACGTGCGAGACTAGGAGGAAACGAGCAGTACTTC. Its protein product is CASSLRARLGGNEQYF.